Each of the 18 T cell receptor beta chains below was sequenced from the same sample in a study of cytotoxic CD8 clonotypes in ibrutinib-treated CLL. TCRdb's copy holds only in-frame clones and misses some; the assay was immunoSEQ multiplex PCR. This sample has approximately 320,000 clones, with 67% found just once. The starting material was PBMCs, obtained after 36 months of ibrutinib treatment. These receptor sequences come from a human donor with chronic lymphocytic leukemia.

The sample holds a few counts of this clone. The chain employs TRBV4-1 and TRBJ2-5; the D gene could be TRBD1 or TRBD2 (6 bases each). CDR3 length: 16 amino acids. CDR1 and CDR2 (germline): MGHRA, YSYEKL. Trimming removed 3 bases from V and 5 bases from J, with 19 bases in between. The CDR3 coding sequence is TGCGCCAGCAGCCACGTGGTGGGGGGCCTTGGGGAGACCCAGTACTTC. It is translated as CASSHVVGGLGETQYF.

This clone was seen only a few times. The chain's CDR3 is CASSLESSPLHF. DNA of the CDR3: TGCGCCAGCAGCTTGGAGTCCTCACCCCTCCACTTT. This rearrangement joins TRBV5-1 to TRBJ1-6; D unclear. Trimming cost V 0 bases and J 10 bases, with 5 bases left between them. Germline CDR1 reads SGHRS; CDR2 reads YFSETQ. This CDR3 has 12 residues.

The V gene is TRBV6-1, the J gene TRBJ2-1, with 7 bases lining up with TRBD2. With V trimmed by 3 bases and J by 2 bases, 7 bases remained unmatched. CDR3 length: 16 residues. Germline-derived CDR1 and CDR2 are MNHNS and SASEGT. The CDR3 here is CASSDRSAGTYNEQFF. In DNA form, the CDR3 reads TGTGCCAGCAGTGACAGGTCAGCGGGGACCTACAATGAGCAGTTCTTC.

V is TRBV5-4 and J is TRBJ1-5; D is possibly TRBD1 (6 bases). The germline V gene encodes CDR1 SGHNT and CDR2 YYREEE (reference sequence). The V end lost 1 base, the J end lost 7 bases, and 12 bases lay between the germline ends. The CDR3 is 14 residues long. The CDR3 reads CASSLRGAGQPQHF. Here the CDR3 DNA reads TGTGCCAGCAGCTTGCGGGGGGCAGGGCAGCCCCAGCATTTT. The whole variable domain, remainder taken from reference TRBV5-4 and TRBJ1-5, is ETGVTQSPTHLIKTRGQQVTLRCSSQSGHNTVSWYQQALGQGPQFIFQYYREEENGRGNFPPRFSGLQFPNYSSELNVNALELDDSALYLCASSLRGAGQPQHFGDGTRLSIL.

The chain has TRBV6-5 and TRBJ1-1, with D unclear. This CDR3 region has 13 residues. Trimming took off 1 base at V and 3 bases at J, with 6 bases between the two ends. Per the germline V gene, CDR1 is MNHEY and CDR2 is SVGAGI. CDR3 loop: CASSYLGHTEAFF. For the CDR3, the DNA is TGTGCCAGCAGTTACTTAGGGCACACTGAAGCTTTCTTT.

V is TRBV7-6 and J is TRBJ2-1; TRBD1 matches at 10 bases. With V trimmed by 5 bases and J by 9 bases, 16 bases remained unmatched. The germline V gene encodes CDR1 SGHVS and CDR2 FNYEAQ. CDR3 size: 17 residues. The DNA of the CDR3 is TGTGCCAGCAGCCCCATCCCCACGAGACAGGGGGCAGGTGAGCAGTTCTTC. It yields the protein CASSPIPTRQGAGEQFF. Variable domain in full (rest from reference TRBV7-6 and TRBJ2-1): GAGVSQSPRYKVTKRGQDVALRCDPISGHVSLYWYRQALGQGPEFLTYFNYEAQQDKSGLPNDRFSAERPEGSISTLTIQRTEQRDSAMYRCASSPIPTRQGAGEQFFGPGTRLTVL.

The V and J genes are TRBV27 and TRBJ2-7; 9 bases fit TRBD1. Per germline, CDR1 MNHEY and CDR2 SMNVEV (reference sequence). Trimming removed 7 bases from V and 3 bases from J; junction bases left unmatched: 10. The CDR3 totals 15 residues. The CDR3: CASTAGTGGLYEQYF. The CDR3 DNA reads TGTGCCAGCACCGCGGGAACAGGGGGCCTCTACGAGCAGTACTTC.

CDR3: CASSPLTQRDRGSLRTF. The DNA for the CDR3 is TGCGCCAGCAGCCCTCTAACCCAGCGGGACAGGGGGTCGCTGCGCACCTTC. This chain links TRBV4-1 with TRBJ1-2; 11 positions agree with TRBD1. This CDR3 spans 17 amino acids. V lost 4 bases, J lost 13 bases, and 20 bases stayed unmatched. The germline V gene has CDR1 MGHRA and CDR2 YSYEKL.

This chain's CDR3 is CASSSRGRANVLTF. CDR3 in DNA: TGTGCCAGCAGTTCCCGCGGAAGGGCCAACGTCCTGACTTTC. This chain links TRBV6-5 with TRBJ2-6; D unclear. V gave up 4 bases and J gave up 5 bases, with 9 bases separating them. CDR3 length: 14 amino acids. In germline, CDR1 is MNHEY, CDR2 SVGAGI.

The genes are TRBV28 and TRBJ2-7; D remains ambiguous. The germline V gene encodes CDR1 MDHEN and CDR2 SYDVKM. V was trimmed by 5 bases and J by 7 bases, leaving 12 bases between them. This CDR3 comprises 12 residues. DNA for the CDR3: TGTGCCAGCAGTATCACCGAGACAGAGCAGTACTTC. Translation: CASSITETEQYF. Supplemented by reference TRBV28 and TRBJ2-7, the full variable domain reads DVKVTQSSRYLVKRTGEKVFLECVQDMDHENMFWYRQDPGLGLRLIYFSYDVKMKEKGDIPEGYSVSREKKERFSLILESASTNQTSMYLCASSITETEQYFGPGTRLTVT.

This rearrangement joins TRBV29-1 to TRBJ2-1; no firm D call. The CDR3 totals 12 residues. The germline V gene encodes CDR1 SQVTM and CDR2 ANQGSEA. The ends were cut back, 2 bases at V and 13 bases at J, with 15 bases in the middle. The CDR3 protein is CSVEYARQRQFF. The CDR3 DNA follows: TGCAGCGTTGAATACGCGCGGCAGCGACAGTTCTTC.

The chain joins TRBV10-3 to TRBJ2-3; 8 bases are shared with TRBD2. J was trimmed by 1 base and V by 6 bases; bases with no gene match: 0. The length of the CDR3 is 13 residues. The germline V gene encodes CDR1 ENHRY and CDR2 SYGVKD. CDR3 region: CAIRAGGTDTQYF. DNA for the CDR3: TGTGCCATCAGAGCGGGAGGCACAGATACGCAGTATTTT.

This clone came up a few times. CDR3 protein: CASSFRRIQETQYF. The CDR3 bases are TGTGCCAGCAGCTTTCGCCGAATTCAAGAGACCCAGTACTTC. This chain uses TRBV7-2 with TRBJ2-5; no firm D call. The CDR3 covers 14 residues. V gave up 3 bases and J gave up 2 bases, with 10 bases separating them. Germline CDR1 and CDR2: SGHTA and FQGNSA.

V and J are TRBV9 and TRBJ2-6, with D perhaps TRBD1 or TRBD2 (5 bases each). V lost 0 bases and J 0 bases, leaving 22 bases between the germline ends. This CDR3 is built from 21 residues. Germline CDR1 is SGDLS and CDR2 is YYNGEE. CDR3 loop: CASSVVGEQGEAGSGANVLTF. In DNA, the CDR3 is TGTGCCAGCAGCGTAGTAGGGGAGCAGGGCGAGGCCGGCTCTGGGGCCAACGTCCTGACTTTC.

V is TRBV18 and J is TRBJ1-5; D is unclear. CDR3 length: 15 residues. Trimming stripped 0 bases from V and 3 bases from J, with 9 bases between. Germline V lookup: CDR1 KGHSH, CDR2 LQKENI. The CDR3 DNA reads as TGTGCCAGCTCACCACCGGGCCGGTTCAATCAGCCCCAGCATTTT. This gives the protein CASSPPGRFNQPQHF.

This clone has more than one count but fewer than ten. V is TRBV18 and J is TRBJ2-3; D unclear. CDR1 is KGHSH and CDR2 is LQKENI in the germline V gene. Trimming left V 1 base short and J 0 bases short, with 17 bases between. The length of the CDR3 is 18 residues. CDR3 sequence (DNA): TGTGCCAGCTCACCACGCGAGACCGCGCTTCCTAGCACAGATACGCAGTATTTT. Its protein product is CASSPRETALPSTDTQYF.

V usage is TRBV10-2 and J usage is TRBJ2-1; 9 bases map to TRBD2. J gave up 5 bases and V 5 bases, and 4 bases lay outside the gene matches. There are 14 residues in the CDR3. Germline lookup yields CDR1 WSHSY and CDR2 SAAADI. The CDR3 here is CASSPSGVNNEQFF. CDR3 nucleotide sequence: TGCGCCAGCAGTCCTAGCGGGGTTAACAATGAGCAGTTCTTC.

In its sample, this clone was seen a few times. The J gene is TRBJ2-1, the V gene TRBV4-3, with TRBD1 matching 7 bases. CDR1 and CDR2 (germline): LGHNA, YSLEER. The V and J ends lost 6 bases and 0 bases, in that order; junction bases with no gene match: 5. This CDR3 comprises 15 residues. This chain's CDR3 is CASRGDRSSYNEQFF. CDR3 DNA: TGCGCCAGCAGGGGGGACAGAAGCTCCTACAATGAGCAGTTCTTC.